The 21 T cell receptor beta chains below come from one sample, sequenced in a study of blood T cell repertoires in COVID-19. Clones were read by immunoSEQ multiplex PCR, and TCRdb kept only the in-frame ones, dropping some. The sample has about 13,000 clones, about 90% seen once; the top ten hold around 20%. The sequencing input was peripheral blood. These receptors were collected from a human donor with active COVID-19. The donor label of this sample is uncertain.

V is TRBV5-1 and J is TRBJ2-5, with 11 bases fitting TRBD1. CDR3 size: 15 residues. The J segment lost 2 bases and the V segment lost 4 bases, leaving 4 bases of the junction unmatched. Per the germline V gene, CDR1 is SGHRS and CDR2 is YFSETQ. CDR3 region: CASSPGTGGQETQYF. CDR3 coding DNA: TGCGCCAGCAGCCCCGGGACAGGGGGTCAAGAGACCCAGTACTTC.

The V call is TRBV27, the J call TRBJ2-5, with 10 bases that match TRBD2. In germline, CDR1 is MNHEY, CDR2 SMNVEV (reference sequence). V trimming: 6 bases; J trimming: 1 base; junction bases outside the gene matches: 5. The length of the CDR3 is 15 residues. The CDR3 here is CASSRTSGAQETQYF. In nucleotides, the CDR3 is TGTGCCAGCAGCAGAACTAGCGGGGCCCAAGAGACCCAGTACTTC.

V usage is TRBV3-1 (or the pseudogene TRBV3-2) and J usage is TRBJ2-1, with TRBD2 identical over 14 bases. The CDR3 is made up of 14 amino acids. Germline CDR1 and CDR2: LGHDT and YNNKEL (reference sequence). V gave up 1 base and J gave up 13 bases; unmatched junction bases: 3. DNA for the CDR3: TGTGCCAGCAGCCAAGGACTAGCGGGGGGGCATCAGTTCTTC. This sequence encodes CASSQGLAGGHQFF.

The chain couples TRBV19 to TRBJ1-5; TRBD1 matches 8 bases. Looked up from germline, CDR1 is LNHDA and CDR2 is SQIVND (reference sequence). The V segment lost 6 bases and the J segment 5 bases; nucleotides outside the gene matches: 3. The CDR3 has 13 amino acids. The CDR3 sequence: CASREQGDQPQHF. The CDR3 region has the DNA TGTGCCAGTAGAGAACAGGGGGATCAGCCCCAGCATTTT.

This clone was recorded only once. V usage is TRBV6-2 or TRBV6-3 and J usage is TRBJ2-3; the match to TRBD1 covers 8 bases. Germline-derived CDR1 and CDR2 are MNHEY and SVGEGT. V trimming: 4 bases; J trimming: 0 bases; junction bases outside the gene matches: 6. This CDR3 spans 16 amino acids. Here the CDR3 DNA reads TGTGCCAGCAGTTCGTTACGACAGGGGAGCACAGATACGCAGTATTTT. It yields the protein CASSSLRQGSTDTQYF.

The gene calls are TRBV7-9 and TRBJ2-1; the match to TRBD2 covers 9 bases. CDR3 length: 16 amino acids. From germline, CDR1 is SEHNR and CDR2 FQNEAQ (reference sequence). The J segment lost 7 bases and the V segment lost 1 base, leaving 8 bases of the junction unmatched. The CDR3 region has the DNA TGTGCCAGCAGCTTAGGGGCGGGAGGGGGAGTGAATGAGCAGTTCTTC. As protein: CASSLGAGGGVNEQFF.

The J gene is TRBJ2-1, the V gene TRBV12-5; possible D gene TRBD1, 6 bases. There are 13 residues in the CDR3. V lost 3 bases, J lost 8 bases, and 11 bases lay in between. Per the germline V gene, CDR1 is LGHNT and CDR2 is FRNRAP. CDR3 in DNA: TGTGCTAGTGGTTTTGACAGGTCTTATGAGCAGTTCTTC. It is translated as CASGFDRSYEQFF.

The CDR3 loop is CASSEQEVRETQYF. Here the CDR3 DNA reads TGTGCCAGCAGTGAACAAGAGGTTCGAGAGACCCAGTACTTC. The V call is TRBV2, the J call TRBJ2-5; D remains unclear. The CDR3 spans 14 residues. Trimming took 2 bases from V and 4 from J, leaving 11 bases between them. Germline CDR1 and CDR2: SNHLY and FYNNEI.

The chain is built from TRBV2 and TRBJ2-1; TRBD1 aligns across 7 bases. CDR1 is SNHLY and CDR2 is FYNNEI in the germline V gene. The ends lost 3 bases at V and 8 bases at J; junction bases unmatched: 13. CDR3 size: 16 residues. The CDR3 sequence is CASSDFGTVPSDEQFF. CDR3 in DNA: TGTGCCAGCAGTGATTTTGGGACAGTCCCGTCCGATGAGCAGTTCTTC.

This clone qualifies as medium-sized. The chain joins TRBV7-2 to TRBJ2-1; the D gene is possibly TRBD2 (5 bases). This CDR3 comprises 15 residues. Trimming took 3 bases from V and 8 from J, leaving 17 bases between them. Germline CDR1 SGHTA, CDR2 FQGNSA. The CDR3 DNA follows: TGTGCCAGCAGCTTTAGTTCTAGCCGCCATCATGAGCAGTTCTTC. Its translation is CASSFSSSRHHEQFF. Based on the CDR3 plus reference TRBV7-2 and TRBJ2-1, the full variable domain is GAGVSQSPSNKVTEKGKDVELRCDPISGHTALYWYRQSLGQGLEFLIYFQGNSAPDKSGLPSDRFSAERTGGSVSTLTIQRTQQEDSAVYLCASSFSSSRHHEQFFGPGTRLTVL.

The chain joins TRBV27 to TRBJ2-7; D gene uncertain. The CDR3 has 16 residues. CDR1 is MNHEY, CDR2 SMNVEV, per germline (reference sequence). With 5 bases removed from V and 5 bases from J, the gap between germline ends came to 22 bases. The DNA for the CDR3 is TGTGCCAGCAGTCTACCCCACTCGGCCCCTACTAACGAGCAGTACTTC. It is translated as CASSLPHSAPTNEQYF.

V and J are TRBV27 and TRBJ1-2; the match to TRBD1 covers 7 bases. The CDR3 extends over 12 amino acids. Trimming removed 6 bases from V and 8 bases from J; junction bases left unmatched: 6. Germline V gene lookup returns CDR1 MNHEY and CDR2 SMNVEV (reference sequence). The CDR3 reads CASRGGRDGYTF. CDR3 in DNA: TGTGCCAGCAGAGGGGGCAGGGACGGCTACACCTTC.

The chain links TRBV7-2 to TRBJ2-5, with 11 positions matching TRBD2. This CDR3 region has 16 residues. Germline V gives CDR1 SGHTA, CDR2 FQGNSA. Germline trimming cut 3 bases from V and 2 bases from J; bases unmatched to any gene: 5. The DNA of the CDR3 is TGTGCCAGCAGCTTCTTAGCGGGGGGGAAACAAGAGACCCAGTACTTC. It codes for CASSFLAGGKQETQYF.

This chain links TRBV12-3 or TRBV12-4 with TRBJ1-2, with 7 bases matching TRBD1. J lost 3 bases, V lost 6 bases, and 4 bases had no gene match. The CDR3 length is 13 residues. The CDR3 nucleotides read TGTGCCAGCAGAAGAACAGGGGACTATGGCTACACCTTC. Its protein product is CASRRTGDYGYTF.

The chain recombines TRBV4-1 with TRBJ1-2; D might be TRBD1 (6 bases). This CDR3 has 17 residues. Germline CDR1 reads MGHRA; CDR2 reads YSYEKL. Trimming cost V 0 bases and J 2 bases, with 16 bases left between them. The CDR3 nucleotides read TGCGCCAGCAGCCAAGAATTGGGTCTCACAGGGAACTATGGCTACACCTTC. Its protein is CASSQELGLTGNYGYTF.

The V call is TRBV7-8, the J call TRBJ2-5; 9 bases are a match to TRBD1. The ends lost 5 bases at V and 2 bases at J; junction bases unmatched: 3. The CDR3 runs to 14 residues. Per the germline V gene, CDR1 is SGHVS and CDR2 is FQNEAQ. This chain's CDR3 is CASSPDRGQETQYF. The CDR3, as DNA: TGTGCCAGCAGCCCGGACAGGGGACAAGAGACCCAGTACTTC.

For the CDR3, the DNA is TGTGCCAGCAGTTTCAACAGGGAGGGGACTGAAGCTTTCTTT. This codes for CASSFNREGTEAFF. J is TRBJ1-1 and V is TRBV2, with D maybe TRBD1 (6 bases). Germline values: CDR1 SNHLY, CDR2 FYNNEI. Trimming pared 5 bases from V and 5 bases from J, leaving 15 bases between. The CDR3 loop spans 14 amino acids. Full variable domain (missing parts from reference TRBV2 and TRBJ1-1): EPEVTQTPSHQVTQMGQEVILRCVPISNHLYFYWYRQILGQKVEFLVSFYNNEISEKSEIFDDQFSVERPDGSNFTLKIRSTKLEDSAMYFCASSFNREGTEAFFGQGTRLTVV.

J is TRBJ1-5 and V is TRBV27; 10 nucleotides match TRBD1. Per germline, CDR1 MNHEY and CDR2 SMNVEV (reference sequence). This CDR3 contains 17 residues. Losses at the gene ends were 5 bases for V and 1 base for J; bases not matched to a gene: 8. The chain's CDR3 is CASSALRQGASNQPQHF. CDR3 nucleotide sequence: TGTGCCAGCAGTGCCCTGAGACAGGGGGCGAGCAATCAGCCCCAGCATTTT.

This clone was seen a handful of times. The rearrangement uses TRBV4-1 and TRBJ2-7; a possible D gene is TRBD1 (6 bases). The germline gives CDR1 MGHRA, CDR2 YSYEKL. The CDR3 loop spans 15 amino acids. Trimming took 0 bases from V and 2 from J, leaving 11 bases between them. The CDR3 sequence is CASSQDNRAAYEQYF. The CDR3, as DNA: TGCGCCAGCAGCCAAGATAACAGGGCGGCCTACGAGCAGTACTTC.

The chain combines TRBV20-1 with TRBJ1-1, with a tentative D call TRBD1 (6 bases). CDR1 is DFQATT and CDR2 is SNEGSKA in the germline V gene (reference sequence). Trimming pared 3 bases from V and 9 bases from J, leaving 11 bases between. The CDR3 is made up of 11 amino acids. The CDR3 DNA reads as TGCAGTGCTAGTGCGGGACATCAAGCTTTCTTT. Protein product: CSASAGHQAFF.

The V gene is TRBV7-2, the J gene TRBJ2-5; 7 positions match TRBD2. The CDR3 covers 14 residues. Germline V lookup: CDR1 SGHTA, CDR2 FQGNSA. V lost 2 bases to trimming and J lost 4 bases; unmatched junction nucleotides: 4. CDR3 amino acids: CASSLRGRGETQYF. The CDR3, as DNA: TGTGCCAGCAGCTTACGAGGGAGGGGAGAGACCCAGTACTTC.